This TCR beta chain was documented in a study of blood T cells in healthy people across ages. This clonotype was detected many times. Germline V gene lookup returns CDR1 KGHSH and CDR2 LQKENI. This CDR3 region has 14 residues. V dropped 0 bases and J dropped 7 bases, with 12 bases sitting between them. With a J-beta primer mix and a sample-barcoded 5' primer, a second PCR ran about 7 to 12 cycles. TCRdb fed the 5' RACE reads into MiXCR, producing one record per CDR3 protein. This table has 750,000 to 1,000,000 distinct CDR3 sequences, almost 30% appearing once. These data were also filed under a second study, of T cells of mothers and their children. From that study: From each mother came over 9 million TCR beta CDR3 reads, and from each child came 3 million to 3.5 million.

Source material: blood. The TCR comes from a woman aged 40 to 50 in good health. This sequence joins TRBV18 and TRBJ1-2; the D is unclear. The CDR3 loop reads CASSPPVRDRGYTF. The CDR3 DNA is TGTGCCAGCTCACCACCCGTGAGGGATCGTGGCTACACCTTC. The complete variable domain, with remaining parts taken from reference TRBV18 and TRBJ1-2, reads NAGVMQNPRHLVRRRGQEARLRCSPMKGHSHVYWYRQLPEEGLKFMVYLQKENIIDESGMPKERFSAEFPKEGPSILRIQQVVRGDSAAYFCASSPPVRDRGYTFGSGTRLTVV.